These 24 T cell receptor beta chains share one sample of origin, sequenced in a study of blood T cells in healthy people across ages. The use of a sample-barcoded 5' primer and a J-beta primer mix characterized a second PCR of about 7 to 12 cycles. Using its own MiXCR run on the 5' RACE reads, TCRdb lists one record per CDR3 protein. The sample has around 1,100,000 distinct CDR3 sequences, more than 30% seen once. Sequencing was performed on blood. These receptors were collected from a man aged 18-30 years in good health.

This chain links TRBV28 with TRBJ1-5; D not certain. Trimming took 7 bases from V and 1 from J, leaving 11 bases between them. The CDR3 covers 14 residues. Germline V gene sequence: CDR1 MDHEN, CDR2 SYDVKM. CDR3 nucleotide sequence: TGTGCCAGCACCTATGGCAGGAGCAATCAGCCCCAGCATTTT. This encodes CASTYGRSNQPQHF.

This CDR3 is CASSLGWPRDNEQYF. In DNA form, the CDR3 reads TGTGCCAGCAGCTTAGGATGGCCCCGTGACAATGAGCAGTACTTC. The chain links TRBV11-2 to TRBJ2-7; D unresolved. Per germline, CDR1 SGHAT and CDR2 FQNNGV. The V end was cut by 1 base, the J end by 7 bases, with 17 bases between. This CDR3 has 15 amino acids.

This clonotype was counted between two and nine times. V gene TRBV7-2 combines with J gene TRBJ1-2; TRBD1 agrees at 8 bases. J lost 4 bases, V lost 4 bases, and 5 bases had no gene match. The germline gives CDR1 SGHTA, CDR2 FQGNSA. This CDR3 is 14 amino acids long. CDR3 amino acids: CASSSGGVSYGYTF. CDR3 bases: TGTGCCAGCAGCTCAGGGGGCGTTAGCTATGGCTACACCTTC.

The V call is TRBV20-1, the J call TRBJ1-1; 9 nucleotides agree with TRBD1. The CDR3 spans 15 residues. Trimming cost V 3 bases and J 0 bases; bases outside gene matches: 5. Germline V lookup: CDR1 DFQATT, CDR2 SNEGSKA (reference sequence). CDR3 in DNA: TGCAGTGCTAGCCGGGGACAGGGCGTGAACACTGAAGCTTTCTTT. Translation: CSASRGQGVNTEAFF.

This clonotype appeared a few times. The chain is built from TRBV30 and TRBJ2-7, with 7 positions matching TRBD2. In germline, CDR1 is GTSNPN, CDR2 SVGIG (reference sequence). Trimming removed 3 bases from V and 2 bases from J; junction bases left unmatched: 7. This CDR3 region has 14 residues. The CDR3, as DNA: TGTGCCTGGAGGGATTTAGCGGGTGCCTACGAGCAGTACTTC. Its protein product is CAWRDLAGAYEQYF.

This clonotype was seen a few times. The CDR3 DNA reads TGCGCCAGCAGCTTGGCCACCCTCGGGCCAGATACGCAGTATTTT. Translating it yields CASSLATLGPDTQYF. This chain links TRBV5-1 with TRBJ2-3; D is ambiguous. Germline lookup yields CDR1 SGHRS and CDR2 YFSETQ. With 0 bases removed from V and 4 bases from J, the gap between germline ends came to 12 bases. The CDR3 has 15 residues.

This clonotype was detected many times. The chain combines TRBV27 with TRBJ2-7; 7 bases map to TRBD2. The CDR3 length is 14 residues. Germline CDR1 is MNHEY and CDR2 is SMNVEV (reference sequence). CDR3 nucleotide sequence: TGTGCTTCGCGGAGGAGCGGGGATACCTACGAGCAGTACTTC. Translating gives CASRRSGDTYEQYF.

This clonotype was observed a handful of times. The chain carries TRBV7-2 and TRBJ2-1; no reliable D call. The CDR3 is 11 amino acids. The V end lost 5 bases, the J end lost 8 bases, and 7 bases lay between the germline ends. From germline, CDR1 is SGHTA and CDR2 FQGNSA. Here the CDR3 reads CASSLMHEQFF. The CDR3 nucleotides are TGTGCCAGCAGCCTCATGCATGAGCAGTTCTTC. The full variable domain, its missing parts supplied by reference TRBV7-2 and TRBJ2-1, is GAGVSQSPSNKVTEKGKDVELRCDPISGHTALYWYRQSLGQGLEFLIYFQGNSAPDKSGLPSDRFSAERTGGSVSTLTIQRTQQEDSAVYLCASSLMHEQFFGPGTRLTVL.

The chain employs TRBV20-1 and TRBJ2-7; D remains unclear. CDR1 and CDR2 from the germline V gene are DFQATT and SNEGSKA (reference sequence). The V end was cut by 1 base, the J end by 3 bases, with 13 bases between. This CDR3 is 14 amino acids long. In nucleotides, the CDR3 is TGCAGTGCTAGAGGTTCATCAGTGCGCTACGAGCAGTACTTC. Its translation: CSARGSSVRYEQYF.

This clonotype was picked up a small number of times. The gene calls are TRBV29-1 and TRBJ1-1, with D unresolved. The V end lost 3 bases, the J end lost 4 bases, and 24 bases lay between the germline ends. In germline, CDR1 is SQVTM, CDR2 ANQGSEA. The CDR3 sequence is 17 residues long. In nucleotides, the CDR3 is TGCAGCGTTGATAATGCACCGTGGGCCCAGGCGGGCACTGAAGCTTTCTTT. It encodes CSVDNAPWAQAGTEAFF. The entire variable domain, with the rest obtained from reference TRBV29-1 and TRBJ1-1, is as follows: SAVISQKPSRDICQRGTSLTIQCQVDSQVTMMFWYRQQPGQSLTLIATANQGSEATYESGFVIDKFPISRPNLTFSTLTVSNMSPEDSSIYLCSVDNAPWAQAGTEAFFGQGTRLTVV.

This clonotype was recorded a few times. The V gene is TRBV4-3, the J gene TRBJ1-2; TRBD1 matches 8 bases. Germline loops: CDR1 LGHNA, CDR2 YSLEER. The CDR3 totals 17 residues. J lost 3 bases, V lost 2 bases, and 11 bases had no gene match. CDR3 bases: TGCGCCAGCAGCCAACAACCGGGACAGGCTCAACACTATGGCTACACCTTC. Translated: CASSQQPGQAQHYGYTF.

There are many counts of this clonotype. The chain recombines TRBV29-1 with TRBJ1-1; D remains unclear. With 6 bases removed from V and 1 base from J, the gap between germline ends came to 9 bases. CDR1 is SQVTM and CDR2 is ANQGSEA in the germline V gene. The CDR3 spans 12 residues. The CDR3 bases are TGCAGCGTCGACACCGCGAACACTGAAGCTTTCTTT. Translating gives CSVDTANTEAFF.

The chain is built from TRBV5-6 and TRBJ1-5; D unclear. V was trimmed by 2 bases and J by 4 bases, leaving 10 bases between them. The germline V gene encodes CDR1 SGHDT and CDR2 YYEEEE. This CDR3 comprises 14 residues. The CDR3 region has the DNA TGTGCCAGCAGCTTTCAGCGAGAAAATCAGCCCCAGCATTTT. This translates into CASSFQRENQPQHF.

This clonotype was detected a few times. This chain joins TRBV11-2 and TRBJ1-2; a weak D match, TRBD1 (5 bases). Germline V gene lookup returns CDR1 SGHAT and CDR2 FQNNGV. CDR3 size: 12 residues. Trimming pared 2 bases from V and 10 bases from J, leaving 11 bases between. The CDR3 sequence: CASSLQGQTYTF. CDR3 nucleotide sequence: TGTGCCAGCAGCTTACAAGGACAAACCTACACCTTC.

CDR3 residues: CASSPLGQGRDNEQFF. Written as DNA, the CDR3 is TGTGCCAGCAGCCCTCTTGGGCAGGGCAGGGACAATGAGCAGTTCTTC. The genes are TRBV7-9 and TRBJ2-1; D possibly corresponds to TRBD1 (5 bases). This CDR3 spans 16 amino acids. The V gene lost 5 bases and the J gene lost 5 bases, with 19 bases spanning the gap. CDR1 SEHNR and CDR2 FQNEAQ come from the germline V gene (reference sequence).

V usage is TRBV7-9 and J usage is TRBJ1-1, with 9 bases identical to TRBD1. With 2 bases clipped from V and 7 bases from J, the junction kept 8 bases outside the gene matches. The CDR3 sequence is 15 residues long. Germline CDR1 and CDR2: SEHNR and FQNEAQ (reference sequence). The CDR3 nucleotides read TGTGCCAGCAGCTTAAGTCGGACAGGGGTCGGTGAAGCTTTCTTT. It codes for CASSLSRTGVGEAFF.

This clonotype was recorded a few times. The chain recombines TRBV10-3 with TRBJ2-7; TRBD1 matches 9 bases. Trimming cost V 6 bases and J 1 base; bases outside gene matches: 4. From germline, CDR1 is ENHRY and CDR2 SYGVKD. The CDR3 contains 14 residues. CDR3 coding DNA: TGTGCCATCAGGGACAGGGGAGGGTCCTACGAGCAGTACTTC. Translated: CAIRDRGGSYEQYF.

This clonotype has only a few counts. The genes are TRBV20-1 and TRBJ2-1; D may be TRBD2 (5 bases). The CDR3 is 16 amino acids. Trimming cost V 8 bases and J 0 bases, with 20 bases left between them. Germline V gene data show CDR1 as DFQATT and CDR2 as SNEGSKA (reference sequence). CDR3 residues: CSCNLDSPSSYNEQFF. The DNA of the CDR3 is TGCAGTTGCAATTTGGACTCTCCGAGCTCCTACAATGAGCAGTTCTTC.

This clonotype came up a few times. The chain links TRBV14 to TRBJ1-2, with D possibly matching TRBD1 (6 bases). This CDR3 has 13 amino acids. Trimming cost V 3 bases and J 13 bases, with 18 bases left between them. Germline assignment: CDR1 SGHDN and CDR2 FVKESK. The CDR3 loop is CASSQGVQGFCTF. CDR3 coding DNA: TGTGCCAGCAGCCAGGGTGTACAGGGTTTCTGCACCTTC.

There are a few counts of this clonotype. J is TRBJ2-1 and V is TRBV5-1; TRBD1 matches at 8 bases. V trimming: 0 bases; J trimming: 6 bases; junction bases outside the gene matches: 5. Germline-derived CDR1 and CDR2 are SGHRS and YFSETQ. The CDR3 is 15 residues long. As DNA, the CDR3 is TGCGCCAGCAGCTTGGACTGGACAGGGTCCAATGAGCAGTTCTTC. Translating it yields CASSLDWTGSNEQFF.

J is TRBJ2-3 and V is TRBV7-6; a weak D match, TRBD2 (5 bases). The CDR3 runs 15 residues. V lost 4 bases, J lost 0 bases, and 11 bases lay in between. Per the germline V gene, CDR1 is SGHVS and CDR2 is FNYEAQ. In DNA, the CDR3 is TGTGCCAGCAGCTATTCATGGACTAGCACAGATACGCAGTATTTT. Translation gives CASSYSWTSTDTQYF.

V gene TRBV27 combines with J gene TRBJ1-6; D is unresolved. Germline lookup yields CDR1 MNHEY and CDR2 SMNVEV (reference sequence). Trimming left V 7 bases short and J 5 bases short, with 15 bases between. The CDR3 contains 15 residues. CDR3 nucleotide sequence: TGTGCCAGCACGCAAGGGATGCTTGATAATTCACCCCTCCACTTT. Protein product: CASTQGMLDNSPLHF.

The rearrangement links TRBV5-1 to TRBJ1-1; D is uncertain. Germline loops: CDR1 SGHRS, CDR2 YFSETQ. The ends were cut back, 3 bases at V and 3 bases at J, with 9 bases in the middle. This CDR3 is built from 13 residues. In DNA, the CDR3 is TGCGCCAGCAGCTCCGACGGAGACACTGAAGCTTTCTTT. Protein product: CASSSDGDTEAFF.

The chain employs TRBV20-1 and TRBJ2-3, with 8 bases identical to TRBD2. This CDR3 spans 15 amino acids. Trimming took 3 bases from V and 5 from J; bases not matched to a gene: 10. Germline CDR1 is DFQATT and CDR2 is SNEGSKA (reference sequence). DNA of the CDR3: TGCAGTGCTAGCAATCGGGGGGGCCGAGGAGATACGCAGTATTTT. It specifies CSASNRGGRGDTQYF.